The next 26 T cell receptor beta chains were all read from a single sample in a study of cytomegalovirus exposure and HLA in healthy donors. With 60 Vbeta and 13 Jbeta primers, the PCR was carried out. Method: immunoSEQ multiplex PCR; TCRdb's copy keeps in-frame clones and lacks some. The sample consists of 100,000 to 150,000 clones, around 76% of them appearing once. The sequencing input was PBMCs. The receptors stem from a male donor in good health and CMV-seronegative.

The rearrangement uses TRBV7-9 and TRBJ2-1; TRBD2 matches at 15 bases. CDR1 is SEHNR, CDR2 FQNEAQ, per germline (reference sequence). The V segment lost 5 bases and the J segment 4 bases; nucleotides outside the gene matches: 6. This CDR3 spans 17 amino acids. The CDR3 here is CASSPLGTSGRYNEQFF. CDR3 DNA sequence: TGTGCCAGCAGCCCATTAGGGACTAGCGGGAGGTACAATGAGCAGTTCTTC. Based on the CDR3 plus reference TRBV7-9 and TRBJ2-1, the full variable domain is DTGVSQNPRHKITKRGQNVTFRCDPISEHNRLYWYRQTLGQGPEFLTYFQNEAQLEKSRLLSDRFSAERPKGSFSTLEIQRTEQGDSAMYLCASSPLGTSGRYNEQFFGPGTRLTVL.

The J gene is TRBJ2-5, the V gene TRBV5-1; TRBD2 is a possible D gene (5 bases). This CDR3 region has 15 residues. Trimming stripped 0 bases from V and 5 bases from J, with 14 bases between. Germline CDR1 is SGHRS and CDR2 is YFSETQ. The CDR3 coding sequence is TGCGCCAGCAGCTTGGGCGAGCGGTCTAAGGAGACCCAGTACTTC. Translation gives CASSLGERSKETQYF.

The J gene is TRBJ2-4, the V gene TRBV4-3, with D possibly being TRBD2 (6 bases). The CDR3 consists of 14 residues. V shed 1 base and J shed 8 bases, with 12 bases lying between them. Germline CDR1 LGHNA, CDR2 YSLEER. The chain's CDR3 is CASSQVGREDIQYF. In DNA, the CDR3 is TGCGCCAGCAGCCAAGTCGGCAGGGAGGACATTCAGTACTTC.

The CDR3 sequence is CASSMRDRHNYGYTF. The DNA for the CDR3 is TGTGCCAGCAGCATGAGAGACAGGCATAACTATGGCTACACCTTC. The rearrangement joins TRBV5-6 to TRBJ1-2, with D possibly being TRBD1 (6 bases). Between the trimmed V and J ends, which lost 4 bases and 1 base, there was a span of 14 bases. The CDR3 has 15 amino acids. In germline, CDR1 is SGHDT, CDR2 YYEEEE.

The chain is built from TRBV30 and TRBJ1-5, with 8 bases lining up with TRBD1. Trimming took 1 base from V and 2 from J; bases not matched to a gene: 10. This CDR3 region has 17 residues. Germline V CDR1 and CDR2: GTSNPN, SVGIG (reference sequence). The DNA for the CDR3 is TGTGCCTGGAGTGGACAGGGGAAACTGTTGGGCAATCAGCCCCAGCATTTT. Its translation is CAWSGQGKLLGNQPQHF.

The chain recombines TRBV28 with TRBJ2-7, with 11 nucleotides matching TRBD1. The V segment lost 4 bases and the J segment 12 bases; nucleotides outside the gene matches: 11. Germline loops: CDR1 MDHEN, CDR2 SYDVKM. The CDR3 contains 14 residues. This CDR3 reads CASSYGTGGTTSYF. The CDR3 DNA reads TGTGCCAGCAGTTATGGGACAGGGGGGACCACGTCGTACTTC.

The rearrangement uses TRBV28 and TRBJ2-3; 8 bases fit TRBD1. V trimming: 6 bases; J trimming: 2 bases; junction bases outside the gene matches: 13. In germline, CDR1 is MDHEN, CDR2 SYDVKM. The CDR3 contains 17 residues. The CDR3 protein is CASSSLTGTGFTDTQYF. CDR3 coding DNA: TGTGCCAGCAGCTCACTTACAGGGACAGGATTCACAGATACGCAGTATTTT.

V is TRBV27 and J is TRBJ2-7; weak D call: TRBD1 (6 bases). The V end lost 5 bases, the J end lost 0 bases, and 11 bases lay between the germline ends. Germline V gene lookup returns CDR1 MNHEY and CDR2 SMNVEV (reference sequence). The CDR3 is made up of 14 amino acids. In DNA, the CDR3 is TGTGCCAGCAGTCTACAGGGCTTCTCCTACGAGCAGTACTTC. It yields the protein CASSLQGFSYEQYF.

J is TRBJ2-2 and V is TRBV9; 7 nucleotides align to TRBD2. Germline V CDR1 and CDR2: SGDLS, YYNGEE. V trimming: 0 bases; J trimming: 5 bases; junction bases outside the gene matches: 7. This CDR3 is 16 amino acids long. Here the CDR3 reads CASSVGLAERTGELFF. CDR3 coding DNA: TGTGCCAGCAGCGTAGGGCTAGCGGAAAGAACCGGGGAGCTGTTTTTT.

V usage is TRBV9 and J usage is TRBJ1-1; no reliable D call. This CDR3 spans 14 amino acids. V lost 3 bases to trimming and J lost 1 base, with 10 bases between them. CDR1 SGDLS and CDR2 YYNGEE come from the germline V gene. The CDR3 nucleotides read TGTGCCAGCAGCGCATGGGCAGGGAACACTGAAGCTTTCTTT. Amino acid sequence: CASSAWAGNTEAFF.

The chain uses TRBV7-2 and TRBJ2-5; the D gene is possibly TRBD2 (5 bases). Trimming removed 6 bases at V and 5 bases at J, with 13 bases between. Germline values: CDR1 SGHTA, CDR2 FQGNSA. The CDR3 has 13 amino acids. The CDR3 bases are TGTGCCAGCAGGGCGGGCTCCGCGGAGACCCAGTACTTC. Translated, it gives CASRAGSAETQYF.

The V call is TRBV7-6, the J call TRBJ2-5; 8 nucleotides line up with TRBD2. Per germline, CDR1 SGHVS and CDR2 FNYEAQ. This CDR3 has 16 amino acids. Unmatched junction bases numbered 6, after V lost 1 base and J lost 2 bases. CDR3 sequence (DNA): TGTGCCAGCAGCTTAGGTTTGGGACTAGGGCAAGAGACCCAGTACTTC. It specifies CASSLGLGLGQETQYF. Combining the CDR3 with reference TRBV7-6 and TRBJ2-5 gives the whole variable domain GAGVSQSPRYKVTKRGQDVALRCDPISGHVSLYWYRQALGQGPEFLTYFNYEAQQDKSGLPNDRFSAERPEGSISTLTIQRTEQRDSAMYRCASSLGLGLGQETQYFGPGTRLLVL.

The gene calls are TRBV19 and TRBJ2-7, with 9 bases fitting TRBD1. V dropped 10 bases and J dropped 4; count of bases not matched to a gene: 17. This CDR3 has 16 residues. The germline gives CDR1 LNHDA, CDR2 SQIVND (reference sequence). The CDR3 spells CAITNRDRDRAYEQYF. CDR3 sequence (DNA): TGTGCCATTACCAACCGAGACCGGGACAGGGCTTACGAGCAGTACTTC.

V and J are TRBV9 and TRBJ2-3; 12 nucleotides match TRBD2. The germline CDR1 and CDR2 sequences are SGDLS and YYNGEE. This CDR3 is 16 amino acids long. The V gene end was trimmed by 5 bases and the J gene end by 2 bases; junction bases not matched to a gene: 6. The CDR3 coding sequence is TGTGCCAGCAGTCTCCTAGCGGGGGGGAACACAGATACGCAGTATTTT. Translated, it gives CASSLLAGGNTDTQYF.

This chain links TRBV13 with TRBJ2-7; 7 nucleotides agree with TRBD1. The ends lost 3 bases at V and 3 bases at J; junction bases unmatched: 2. Germline V lookup: CDR1 PRHDT, CDR2 FYEKMQ (reference sequence). The CDR3 has 13 residues. The CDR3, as DNA: TGTGCCAGCAGCTTGGGGACAGACTACGAGCAGTACTTC. It encodes CASSLGTDYEQYF. The variable domain in full, with the rest retrieved from reference TRBV13 and TRBJ2-7, is AAGVIQSPRHLIKEKRETATLKCYPIPRHDTVYWYQQGPGQDPQFLISFYEKMQSDKGSIPDRFSAQQFSDYHSELNMSSLELGDSALYFCASSLGTDYEQYFGPGTRLTVT.

This clone was detected only a few times. The chain has TRBV2 and TRBJ2-3; TRBD1 is a possible D gene (7 bases). Trimming pared 1 base from V and 3 bases from J, leaving 20 bases between. The CDR3 runs 18 residues. The germline CDR1 and CDR2 sequences are SNHLY and FYNNEI. CDR3: CASSEDARRGRVTDTQYF. The CDR3 DNA reads TGTGCCAGCAGTGAAGATGCGCGGAGGGGGCGCGTGACAGATACGCAGTATTTT. Together with reference TRBV2 and TRBJ2-3, the CDR3 gives the full variable domain: EPEVTQTPSHQVTQMGQEVILRCVPISNHLYFYWYRQILGQKVEFLVSFYNNEISEKSEIFDDQFSVERPDGSNFTLKIRSTKLEDSAMYFCASSEDARRGRVTDTQYFGPGTRLTVL.

The chain employs TRBV5-1 and TRBJ2-7, with D possibly TRBD2 on 6 matching bases. Germline lookup yields CDR1 SGHRS and CDR2 YFSETQ. The CDR3 consists of 14 residues. The V end was cut by 4 bases, the J end by 0 bases, with 11 bases between. In nucleotides, the CDR3 is TGCGCCAGCAGCGAACTCGGGAGCTCCTACGAGCAGTACTTC. Protein product: CASSELGSSYEQYF.

The V call is TRBV6-6, the J call TRBJ1-1; tentatively, D is TRBD1 (5 bases). This CDR3 comprises 15 residues. V shed 5 bases and J shed 0 bases, with 13 bases lying between them. Germline V gene data show CDR1 as MNHNY and CDR2 as SVGAGI (reference sequence). The CDR3 here is CASSGRVPMNTEAFF. In nucleotides, the CDR3 is TGTGCCAGCAGTGGCAGGGTACCGATGAACACTGAAGCTTTCTTT.

The V call is TRBV9, the J call TRBJ2-1; possible D gene TRBD2, 5 bases. Germline-derived CDR1 and CDR2 are SGDLS and YYNGEE. The CDR3 spans 15 residues. The V end was cut by 4 bases, the J end by 0 bases, with 11 bases between. Here the CDR3 DNA reads TGTGCCAGCAGCCTGGGGAGCGCCTCCTACAATGAGCAGTTCTTC. Its translation is CASSLGSASYNEQFF. The full variable domain, with the rest looked up from reference TRBV9 and TRBJ2-1, is DSGVTQTPKHLITATGQRVTLRCSPRSGDLSVYWYQQSLDQGLQFLIQYYNGEERAKGNILERFSAQQFPDLHSELNLSSLELGDSALYFCASSLGSASYNEQFFGPGTRLTVL.

DNA of the CDR3: TGTGCCAGCAGGAGGGGACAGGGTGATCAGCCCCAGCATTTT. Its translation is CASRRGQGDQPQHF. The chain carries TRBV5-6 and TRBJ1-5; the match to TRBD1 covers 9 bases. In germline, CDR1 is SGHDT, CDR2 YYEEEE. The CDR3 spans 14 residues. V was clipped by 5 bases and J by 5 bases; unmatched bases: 5. The full variable domain, its missing parts supplied by reference TRBV5-6 and TRBJ1-5, is DAGVTQSPTHLIKTRGQQVTLRCSPKSGHDTVSWYQQALGQGPQFIFQYYEEEERQRGNFPDRFSGHQFPNYSSELNVNALLLGDSALYLCASRRGQGDQPQHFGDGTRLSIL.

This clone occurred once. V and J are TRBV28 and TRBJ1-5; D gene unclear. Looked up from germline, CDR1 is MDHEN and CDR2 is SYDVKM. The CDR3 spans 12 residues. V was shortened by 4 bases and J by 7 bases, with 8 bases between the two germline ends. CDR3 sequence: CASSYSRQPQHF. The CDR3 bases are TGTGCCAGCAGTTACTCGAGACAGCCCCAGCATTTT.

This chain joins TRBV30 and TRBJ1-5; 7 positions agree with TRBD1. Germline trimming cut 0 bases from V and 7 bases from J; bases unmatched to any gene: 6. The CDR3 loop spans 14 amino acids. Germline V lookup: CDR1 GTSNPN, CDR2 SVGIG (reference sequence). The CDR3 nucleotides read TGTGCCTGGAGTGTGGCAGGGGGTAGGCAGCCCCAGCATTTT. Its protein is CAWSVAGGRQPQHF.

The J gene is TRBJ2-1, the V gene TRBV13, with 7 positions matching TRBD1. Germline CDR1 reads PRHDT; CDR2 reads FYEKMQ (reference sequence). Trimming at V came to 6 bases and at J to 4 bases, leaving 9 bases not matched to a gene. The CDR3 covers 15 residues. CDR3 in amino acids: CASSVEGARYNEQFF. The CDR3 nucleotides read TGTGCCAGCAGTGTCGAGGGGGCGCGGTACAATGAGCAGTTCTTC. Complete variable domain (other parts from reference TRBV13 and TRBJ2-1): AAGVIQSPRHLIKEKRETATLKCYPIPRHDTVYWYQQGPGQDPQFLISFYEKMQSDKGSIPDRFSAQQFSDYHSELNMSSLELGDSALYFCASSVEGARYNEQFFGPGTRLTVL.

This chain links TRBV4-1 with TRBJ2-2; 9 bases are a match to TRBD2. The germline V gene has CDR1 MGHRA and CDR2 YSYEKL. The V and J ends lost 5 bases and 7 bases, in that order; junction bases with no gene match: 5. CDR3 length: 14 amino acids. CDR3 amino acids: CASSRGLAGGELFF. The CDR3, as DNA: TGCGCCAGCAGCAGGGGACTAGCTGGCGGGGAGCTGTTTTTT.

This chain joins TRBV6-1 and TRBJ1-1; 12 bases are shared with TRBD1. V trimming: 4 bases; J trimming: 3 bases; junction bases outside the gene matches: 9. The CDR3 covers 17 residues. Germline CDR1 is MNHNS and CDR2 is SASEGT. The CDR3 coding sequence is TGTGCCAGCAGTGGTTCGGGACAGGGGGCGCAGGACACTGAAGCTTTCTTT. Amino acid sequence: CASSGSGQGAQDTEAFF.

The J gene is TRBJ2-2, the V gene TRBV7-9; TRBD1 might be the D (6 bases). CDR1 SEHNR and CDR2 FQNEAQ come from the germline V gene (reference sequence). This CDR3 is 16 amino acids long. V lost 2 bases and J 2 bases, leaving 12 bases between the germline ends. CDR3 region: CASSLSGGLNTGELFF. Written as DNA, the CDR3 is TGTGCCAGCAGCTTAAGTGGGGGCCTAAACACCGGGGAGCTGTTTTTT.